A single sample is the source of the 26 T cell receptor beta chains below, sequenced in a study of blood T cell repertoires in COVID-19. TCRdb's table, derived via immunoSEQ multiplex PCR, lists solely in-frame clones and lacks some. The sample comprises approximately 200,000 clones, roughly 90% of which are singletons, and over 9% rests with the top ten. The sequenced material came from PBMCs or T cells enriched from blood (not recorded which). All receptors derive from a man in his late teens or twenties with acute COVID-19.

The V and J genes are TRBV3-1 (or the pseudogene TRBV3-2) and TRBJ2-3, with a possible D match to TRBD2 (5 bases). Trimming removed 2 bases at V and 0 bases at J, with 15 bases between. The CDR3 has 17 residues. Germline V gene sequence: CDR1 LGHDT, CDR2 YNNKEL (reference sequence). The CDR3 DNA follows: TGTGCCAGCAGCCAACGGGTAGCGTATCCTAGCACAGATACGCAGTATTTT. Its protein product is CASSQRVAYPSTDTQYF.

CDR3 in DNA: TGTGCCAGCACCGACGGCGGCGCCAATGAGCAGTTCTTC. This sequence encodes CASTDGGANEQFF. The V and J genes are TRBV27 and TRBJ2-1; D uncertain. The CDR3 extends over 13 amino acids. Germline values: CDR1 MNHEY, CDR2 SMNVEV (reference sequence). V lost 7 bases and J 6 bases, leaving 13 bases between the germline ends.

The rearrangement links TRBV7-9 to TRBJ2-7, with 10 bases matching TRBD2. Trimming cost V 6 bases and J 4 bases; bases outside gene matches: 6. Germline values: CDR1 SEHNR, CDR2 FQNEAQ (reference sequence). The CDR3 totals 14 residues. CDR3 sequence (DNA): TGTGCCAGCAGTCCTAGCGGGAGTCAATACGAGCAGTACTTC. Its protein product is CASSPSGSQYEQYF. Full variable domain (missing parts from reference TRBV7-9 and TRBJ2-7): DTGVSQNPRHKITKRGQNVTFRCDPISEHNRLYWYRQTLGQGPEFLTYFQNEAQLEKSRLLSDRFSAERPKGSFSTLEIQRTEQGDSAMYLCASSPSGSQYEQYFGPGTRLTVT.

The chain carries TRBV2 and TRBJ1-5; possibly TRBD1 for D (6 bases). With 5 bases removed from V and 4 bases from J, the gap between germline ends came to 12 bases. The CDR3 loop spans 14 amino acids. Looked up from germline, CDR1 is SNHLY and CDR2 is FYNNEI. Written as DNA, the CDR3 is TGTGCCAGCAGTCCTAACAGGGATAATCAGCCCCAGCATTTT. It is translated as CASSPNRDNQPQHF.

This chain joins TRBV5-1 and TRBJ2-7; D gene unclear. Between the trimmed V and J ends, which lost 0 bases and 2 bases, there was a span of 12 bases. CDR3 size: 15 residues. Germline values: CDR1 SGHRS, CDR2 YFSETQ. In DNA, the CDR3 is TGCGCCAGCAGCTTGGATGCAGGCCTTACCTACGAGCAGTACTTC. Translated, it gives CASSLDAGLTYEQYF.

V usage is TRBV27 and J usage is TRBJ2-1; D possibly corresponds to TRBD2 (5 bases). The CDR3 length is 16 residues. V was cut by 2 bases and J by 8 bases, with 19 bases left in between. The germline V gene encodes CDR1 MNHEY and CDR2 SMNVEV (reference sequence). DNA for the CDR3: TGTGCCAGCAGTTTAGGTACTAGAATCCCACCCGATGAGCAGTTCTTC. Translating it yields CASSLGTRIPPDEQFF.

This chain connects TRBV7-2 to TRBJ2-7; 9 bases are a match to TRBD1. The J segment lost 6 bases and the V segment lost 5 bases, leaving 5 bases of the junction unmatched. Germline lookup yields CDR1 SGHTA and CDR2 FQGNSA. The CDR3 totals 13 residues. In DNA, the CDR3 is TGTGCCAGCAGCCAATCGGACAGGGGCGAGCAGTACTTC. Amino acids: CASSQSDRGEQYF.

V and J are TRBV5-6 and TRBJ2-1; D not certain. CDR1 is SGHDT, CDR2 YYEEEE, per germline. CDR3 length equals 11 residues. The V end was cut by 5 bases, the J end by 4 bases, with 4 bases between. The CDR3 DNA is TGTGCCAGCAGATCATACAATGAGCAGTTCTTC. It translates to CASRSYNEQFF.

The chain recombines TRBV19 with TRBJ1-1, with 7 bases aligning to TRBD1. V gave up 7 bases and J gave up 3 bases; unmatched junction bases: 14. Germline V gene data show CDR1 as LNHDA and CDR2 as SQIVND (reference sequence). This CDR3 contains 16 residues. The CDR3 spells CASTSARRGPYTEAFF. CDR3 coding DNA: TGTGCCAGTACCTCCGCAAGAAGGGGGCCGTACACTGAAGCTTTCTTT.

This chain links TRBV19 with TRBJ1-5, with a possible D match to TRBD1 (6 bases). The CDR3 length is 18 residues. Trimming shortened V by 3 bases and J by 0 bases, and 18 bases separated the two germline ends. Germline CDR1 is LNHDA and CDR2 is SQIVND (reference sequence). The CDR3 DNA reads as TGTGCCAGTAGTATCTGGGAGACAGGCGATTATAGCAATCAGCCCCAGCATTTT. Protein sequence: CASSIWETGDYSNQPQHF.

This clone appeared many times. V usage is TRBV19 and J usage is TRBJ2-7, with 8 nucleotides matching TRBD2. CDR1 and CDR2 (germline): LNHDA, SQIVND (reference sequence). This CDR3 has 13 residues. The junction had 3 bases not matched to a gene; V was cut back by 5 bases and J by 3 bases. The CDR3 nucleotides are TGTGCCAGTAGTTCCGGGAGGGACTACGAGCAGTACTTC. This gives the protein CASSSGRDYEQYF.

This chain links TRBV7-9 with TRBJ2-3; 7 nucleotides match TRBD1. The CDR3 runs to 16 residues. V was pared by 5 bases and J by 1 base, with 9 bases of the junction left unmatched. The germline V gene encodes CDR1 SEHNR and CDR2 FQNEAQ (reference sequence). The CDR3 nucleotides are TGTGCCAGCAGCCGATATAGAGGACAGGGCACAGATACGCAGTATTTT. Protein: CASSRYRGQGTDTQYF.

This sequence joins TRBV7-9 and TRBJ2-7, with D tentatively TRBD1 (6 bases). The CDR3 sequence is 13 residues long. Trimming took 3 bases from V and 5 from J, leaving 11 bases between them. Per germline, CDR1 SEHNR and CDR2 FQNEAQ (reference sequence). CDR3 region: CASSFLQGDEQYF. CDR3 bases: TGTGCCAGCAGCTTCTTACAGGGTGACGAGCAGTACTTC.

The rearrangement joins TRBV29-1 to TRBJ1-5; no reliable D call. V lost 4 bases and J lost 0, with 10 bases in between. The CDR3 has 14 residues. CDR1 SQVTM and CDR2 ANQGSEA come from the germline V gene. The DNA for the CDR3 is TGCAGCGTTGTGCCCGGGGATAGCAATCAGCCCCAGCATTTT. Amino acids: CSVVPGDSNQPQHF.

The chain joins TRBV6-5 to TRBJ2-7; D may be TRBD1 (5 bases). Germline loops: CDR1 MNHEY, CDR2 SVGAGI. The CDR3 length is 14 residues. V was trimmed by 0 bases and J by 5 bases, leaving 11 bases between them. The CDR3 bases are TGTGCCAGCAGTTACTCGGTTCAGGGCAACGAGCAGTACTTC. It codes for CASSYSVQGNEQYF.

This clone was observed a few times. The V call is TRBV6-5, the J call TRBJ2-2, with D possibly matching TRBD1 (6 bases). The CDR3 covers 14 residues. Germline lookup yields CDR1 MNHEY and CDR2 SVGAGI. The V and J ends lost 6 bases and 1 base respectively, with 9 bases between them. The DNA for the CDR3 is TGTGCCAGCAGCTGGACAGAGAACACCGGGGAGCTGTTTTTT. Amino acid sequence: CASSWTENTGELFF.

This chain links TRBV25-1 with TRBJ1-5; maybe TRBD1 (6 bases). This CDR3 region has 15 residues. Deletions cut 5 bases from V and 4 bases from J, with 15 bases between. Germline-derived CDR1 and CDR2 are MGHDK and SYGVNS. CDR3 nucleotides: TGTGCCAGCAGTCCTAGGGACACGGGGAATCAGCCCCAGCATTTT. It codes for CASSPRDTGNQPQHF.

This clone was counted once. V gene TRBV18 combines with J gene TRBJ2-7, with 11 bases fitting TRBD1. CDR1 is KGHSH, CDR2 LQKENI, per germline. With 3 bases clipped from V and 5 bases from J, the junction kept 0 bases outside the gene matches. CDR3 length: 13 amino acids. The CDR3: CASSPGQGDEQYF. The CDR3, as DNA: TGTGCCAGCTCACCGGGACAGGGGGACGAGCAGTACTTC.

V and J are TRBV2 and TRBJ1-5, with D uncertain. Per the germline V gene, CDR1 is SNHLY and CDR2 is FYNNEI. The CDR3 has 14 residues. Trimming took off 3 bases at V and 4 bases at J, with 10 bases between the two ends. The CDR3: CASSEVARNQPQHF. CDR3 nucleotides: TGTGCCAGCAGTGAGGTCGCCAGGAATCAGCCCCAGCATTTT. The entire variable domain, with the rest obtained from reference TRBV2 and TRBJ1-5, is as follows: EPEVTQTPSHQVTQMGQEVILRCVPISNHLYFYWYRQILGQKVEFLVSFYNNEISEKSEIFDDQFSVERPDGSNFTLKIRSTKLEDSAMYFCASSEVARNQPQHFGDGTRLSIL.

The rearrangement joins TRBV4-3 to TRBJ1-5; no reliable D call. The germline V gene encodes CDR1 LGHNA and CDR2 YSLEER. The CDR3 runs 16 residues. Trimming removed 0 bases from V and 4 bases from J, with 13 bases in between. DNA for the CDR3: TGCGCCAGCAGCCAAGAACCGACTACCGGAAATCAGCCCCAGCATTTT. Encoded protein: CASSQEPTTGNQPQHF.

V gene TRBV7-6 combines with J gene TRBJ2-7; 8 bases are shared with TRBD1. The CDR3 extends over 17 amino acids. CDR1 is SGHVS, CDR2 FNYEAQ, per germline. V lost 4 bases and J lost 6; bases outside the gene matches: 17. Here the CDR3 DNA reads TGTGCCAGCAGCTCAACCCTCTCACAGGGGGTTATTCGCGAGCAGTACTTC. It is translated as CASSSTLSQGVIREQYF. Full variable domain (missing parts from reference TRBV7-6 and TRBJ2-7): GAGVSQSPRYKVTKRGQDVALRCDPISGHVSLYWYRQALGQGPEFLTYFNYEAQQDKSGLPNDRFSAERPEGSISTLTIQRTEQRDSAMYRCASSSTLSQGVIREQYFGPGTRLTVT.

The chain uses TRBV3-1 (or the pseudogene TRBV3-2) and TRBJ2-7; the D is unclear. Germline CDR1 and CDR2: LGHDT and YNNKEL (reference sequence). V dropped 1 base and J dropped 4 bases, with 11 bases sitting between them. The CDR3 spans 14 residues. CDR3 region: CASSQGGSKYEQYF. The CDR3 DNA reads TGTGCCAGCAGCCAAGGAGGTAGTAAGTACGAGCAGTACTTC.

The chain joins TRBV5-5 to TRBJ2-3, with D tentatively TRBD2 (7 bases). V was shortened by 4 bases and J by 3 bases, with 24 bases between the two germline ends. The germline V gene encodes CDR1 SGHKS and CDR2 YYEKEE (reference sequence). There are 18 residues in the CDR3. The CDR3 protein is CASSRGYGTGRVTDTQYF. The CDR3, as DNA: TGTGCCAGCAGCAGGGGATATGGTACAGGGAGGGTTACAGATACGCAGTATTTT. Combining the CDR3 with reference TRBV5-5 and TRBJ2-3 gives the whole variable domain DAGVTQSPTHLIKTRGQQVTLRCSPISGHKSVSWYQQVLGQGPQFIFQYYEKEERGRGNFPDRFSARQFPNYSSELNVNALLLGDSALYLCASSRGYGTGRVTDTQYFGPGTRLTVL.

This clone was detected only a few times. The chain carries TRBV27 and TRBJ2-1; 8 bases map to TRBD2. Germline V gene sequence: CDR1 MNHEY, CDR2 SMNVEV (reference sequence). Trimming at V came to 4 bases and at J to 3 bases, leaving 5 bases not matched to a gene. This CDR3 spans 15 amino acids. CDR3 nucleotide sequence: TGTGCCAGCAGTTGGGTGACTAGCGACTACAATGAGCAGTTCTTC. This sequence encodes CASSWVTSDYNEQFF.

A few counts support this clone. This chain uses TRBV4-1 with TRBJ2-7; TRBD1 agrees at 9 bases. The V gene end was trimmed by 0 bases and the J gene end by 4 bases; junction bases not matched to a gene: 7. CDR3 length: 16 amino acids. CDR1 is MGHRA and CDR2 is YSYEKL in the germline V gene. The CDR3 protein is CASSQEKRGQGYEQYF. CDR3 nucleotides: TGCGCCAGCAGCCAAGAGAAAAGGGGACAGGGTTACGAGCAGTACTTC.

The chain links TRBV12-5 to TRBJ2-1; no firm D call. Trimming took 1 base from V and 0 from J, leaving 7 bases between them. There are 15 residues in the CDR3. CDR1 LGHNT and CDR2 FRNRAP come from the germline V gene. As DNA, the CDR3 is TGTGCTAGTGGTTTGGGTCCCAGCTCCTACAATGAGCAGTTCTTC. Its protein is CASGLGPSSYNEQFF.